The 9 T cell receptor beta chains below come from one sample, sequenced in a study of untreated major depressive disorder. Study outcomes and limitations: Depressed patients' CD4+ T cells carried increased TRBV05-01 (Vbeta 5.1) usage versus control CD4+ T cells.

Antigens of these TCRs are unknown. Sequenced by immunoSEQ multiplex PCR; TCRdb stores in-frame clones only, minus some. The table includes more than 25,000 clones, roughly nine tenths detected once. Input material: CD4+ T cells from PBMCs. The receptors were sampled from a woman aged 30 to 39 with major depressive disorder.

V gene TRBV5-8 combines with J gene TRBJ1-5; a possible D gene is TRBD1 (5 bases). Germline CDR1 reads SGHTS; CDR2 reads YDEGEE. V lost 2 bases and J lost 1, with 19 bases in between. CDR3 length equals 18 residues. The CDR3 nucleotides are TGTGCCAGCAGCTTTGAGTCAGGGTTAGCAGGGAGCAATCAGCCCCAGCATTTT. Translated, it gives CASSFESGLAGSNQPQHF.

This rearrangement joins TRBV27 to TRBJ1-2; TRBD1 is a possible D gene (5 bases). CDR1 MNHEY and CDR2 SMNVEV come from the germline V gene (reference sequence). V shed 0 bases and J shed 2 bases, with 16 bases lying between them. CDR3 length equals 17 residues. The CDR3 DNA reads as TGTGCCAGCAGTTTATCGACTAGGGGAGCCTTCAACTATGGCTACACCTTC. Amino acid sequence: CASSLSTRGAFNYGYTF.

The chain combines TRBV27 with TRBJ2-3, with TRBD2 as a possible D gene (5 bases). The CDR3 is 13 amino acids. V lost 10 bases to trimming and J lost 1 base, with 12 bases between them. Germline CDR1 reads MNHEY; CDR2 reads SMNVEV (reference sequence). The CDR3 is CATLSGGTDTQYF. DNA of the CDR3: TGTGCCACCCTAAGCGGTGGCACAGATACGCAGTATTTT.

J is TRBJ1-4 and V is TRBV20-1; D gene ambiguous. V lost 6 bases to trimming and J lost 4 bases, with 6 bases between them. CDR1 and CDR2 from the germline V gene are DFQATT and SNEGSKA (reference sequence). The CDR3 is 11 amino acids. The CDR3 DNA reads TGCAGTGCCTATTTTAATGAAAAACTGTTTTTT. It is translated as CSAYFNEKLFF.

This chain links TRBV20-1 with TRBJ1-2, with 8 bases matching TRBD1. The germline V gene has CDR1 DFQATT and CDR2 SNEGSKA (reference sequence). Trimming cost V 3 bases and J 9 bases; bases outside gene matches: 3. The CDR3 spans 11 residues. CDR3 region: CSARTGARYTF. In DNA form, the CDR3 reads TGCAGTGCTAGGACAGGGGCCCGCTACACCTTC.

The chain combines TRBV2 with TRBJ1-6; TRBD1 is a possible D gene (6 bases). V gave up 4 bases and J gave up 0 bases, with 13 bases separating them. CDR1 is SNHLY and CDR2 is FYNNEI in the germline V gene. This CDR3 is built from 17 residues. Here the CDR3 reads CASSGWGPASYNSPLHF. CDR3 bases: TGTGCCAGCAGTGGCTGGGGGCCCGCCTCCTATAATTCACCCCTCCACTTT.

V gene TRBV2 combines with J gene TRBJ2-1; 7 bases fit TRBD2. CDR1 is SNHLY, CDR2 FYNNEI, per germline. CDR3 length: 14 amino acids. V was pared by 3 bases and J by 4 bases, with 3 bases of the junction left unmatched. CDR3 region: CASSDWGGYNEQFF. CDR3 coding DNA: TGTGCCAGCAGTGATTGGGGGGGTTACAATGAGCAGTTCTTC.

This clone was counted a few times. V is TRBV2 and J is TRBJ2-7; D may be TRBD1 (6 bases). From germline, CDR1 is SNHLY and CDR2 FYNNEI. The CDR3 loop spans 14 amino acids. With 2 bases removed from V and 2 bases from J, the gap between germline ends came to 10 bases. The CDR3 DNA follows: TGTGCCAGCAGTGAACGGCAGGGGACCTACGAGCAGTACTTC. Residues: CASSERQGTYEQYF.

The gene calls are TRBV19 and TRBJ1-1; D call uncertain. The CDR3 is 14 residues long. Germline V lookup: CDR1 LNHDA, CDR2 SQIVND (reference sequence). V gave up 4 bases and J gave up 0 bases, with 9 bases separating them. The CDR3 region is CASSRRPMNTEAFF. CDR3 in DNA: TGTGCCAGTAGTAGACGACCCATGAACACTGAAGCTTTCTTT.